A selection of T cell receptor beta chains follows, all from one sample in a study of cytomegalovirus exposure and HLA in healthy donors. Libraries were prepared by immunoSEQ multiplex PCR; TCRdb keeps only in-frame clonotypes and omits some of them. The repertoire consists of roughly 43,000 clones, with roughly 93% occurring once and the leading ten covering more than 2%. The sequencing input was PBMCs. These receptor sequences come from a young woman in good health and CMV-seronegative. Each CDR3 is given with its conserved first and last residue. A D gene is named only where the DNA matches it firmly. The size field is filled for only some rows; it gives once, few, many or a size class.

V: TRBV14; size: .; J: TRBJ2-7; D: TRBD2; CDR3: CASSQGLAGGVLRYEQYF; DNA: TGTGCCAGCAGCCAGGGACTAGCGGGAGGGGTGCTTCGGTACGAGCAGTACTTC
V: TRBV5-4; size: .; J: TRBJ2-2; D: .; CDR3: CASSLTPRQTNTGELFF; DNA: TGTGCCAGCAGCTTGACCCCCCGACAGACTAACACCGGGGAGCTGTTTTTT
V: TRBV10-3; size: .; J: TRBJ1-5; D: .; CDR3: CAISASLSSNQPQHF; DNA: TGTGCCATCAGTGCGTCTCTATCTAGCAATCAGCCCCAGCATTTT
V: TRBV6-4; size: .; J: TRBJ1-5; D: .; CDR3: CASSEGANQPQHF; DNA: TGTGCCAGCAGTGAGGGGGCAAATCAGCCCCAGCATTTT
V: TRBV5-1; size: .; J: TRBJ2-2; D: TRBD1; CDR3: CASSFRTGSNTGELFF; DNA: TGCGCCAGCAGCTTCAGGACAGGGTCGAACACCGGGGAGCTGTTTTTT
V: TRBV7-9; size: .; J: TRBJ1-1; D: TRBD1; CDR3: CASSLKGGQGAVRPEAFF; DNA: TGTGCCAGCAGCTTAAAAGGGGGGCAGGGGGCAGTTCGTCCTGAAGCTTTCTTT
V: TRBV29-1; size: .; J: TRBJ1-1; D: .; CDR3: CSVERGNTEAFF; DNA: TGCAGCGTTGAGCGGGGAAACACTGAAGCTTTCTTT
V: TRBV2; size: once; J: TRBJ1-5; D: TRBD1; CDR3: CAISTGRNQPQHF; DNA: TGTGCCATTTCGACAGGGCGCAATCAGCCCCAGCATTTT
V: TRBV11-1; size: .; J: TRBJ2-2; D: TRBD2; CDR3: CASTRLAGDPGELFF; DNA: TGTGCCAGCACCCGACTAGCGGGAGATCCCGGGGAGCTGTTTTTT
V: TRBV2; size: once; J: TRBJ2-3; D: .; CDR3: CASSVEGVISDTQYF; DNA: TGTGCCAGCAGTGTTGAGGGAGTGATCTCAGATACGCAGTATTTT
V: TRBV9; size: .; J: TRBJ1-4; D: .; CDR3: CASSVAAGNPTNEKLFF; DNA: TGTGCCAGCAGCGTAGCGGCCGGGAACCCAACTAATGAAAAACTGTTTTTT
V: TRBV7-9; size: .; J: TRBJ2-1; D: .; CDR3: CASSPTNEQFF; DNA: TGTGCCAGCAGCCCAACAAATGAGCAGTTCTTC
V: TRBV7-3; size: .; J: TRBJ2-2; D: .; CDR3: CASSLARENTGELFF; DNA: TGTGCCAGCAGCTTAGCCAGGGAGAACACCGGGGAGCTGTTTTTT
V: TRBV7-6; size: .; J: TRBJ2-7; D: TRBD2; CDR3: CASSPRFGGSSYEQYF; DNA: TGTGCCAGCAGCCCAAGGTTCGGGGGGAGCTCCTACGAGCAGTACTTC
V: TRBV18; size: .; J: TRBJ2-5; D: .; CDR3: CASSPDRNQETQYF; DNA: TGTGCCAGCTCACCAGACAGGAACCAAGAGACCCAGTACTTC
V: TRBV30; size: .; J: TRBJ2-7; D: TRBD1; CDR3: CAWGQGAHEQYF; DNA: TGTGCCTGGGGACAGGGGGCTCACGAGCAGTACTTC
V: TRBV12-2; size: .; J: TRBJ2-5; D: .; CDR3: CASRSGASGGGLEETQYF; DNA: TGTGCAAGTCGCTCAGGGGCTAGCGGGGGGGGGCTGGAAGAGACCCAGTACTTC
V: TRBV29-1; size: .; J: TRBJ2-7; D: .; CDR3: CSVEGQFSYEQYF; DNA: TGCAGCGTTGAAGGACAGTTCTCCTACGAGCAGTACTTC
V: TRBV19; size: .; J: TRBJ2-1; D: TRBD2; CDR3: CASSLSGSSYNEQFF; DNA: TGTGCCAGTAGCCTAAGCGGGAGCTCCTACAATGAGCAGTTCTTC
V: TRBV6-4; size: .; J: TRBJ2-3; D: TRBD1; CDR3: CASRNRGSDTQYF; DNA: TGTGCCAGCAGGAACAGGGGTTCAGATACGCAGTATTTT
V: TRBV6-1; size: .; J: TRBJ1-3; D: .; CDR3: CASRPQVEGNTIYF; DNA: TGTGCCAGCAGACCACAGGTGGAAGGAAACACCATATATTTT
V: TRBV7-9; size: few; J: TRBJ2-1; D: TRBD2; CDR3: CASPTSGQYNEQFF; DNA: TGTGCCAGCCCGACTAGCGGGCAATACAATGAGCAGTTCTTC
V: TRBV5-1; size: .; J: TRBJ2-2; D: .; CDR3: CASSPDITGELFF; DNA: TGCGCCAGCAGCCCGGACATCACCGGGGAGCTGTTTTTT
V: TRBV2; size: .; J: TRBJ2-2; D: .; CDR3: CASRPEDTGELFF; DNA: TGTGCCAGCAGGCCCGAGGACACCGGGGAGCTGTTTTTT
V: TRBV7-9; size: .; J: TRBJ2-1; D: .; CDR3: CASSLARSANEQFF; DNA: TGTGCCAGCAGCTTAGCGCGGAGCGCCAATGAGCAGTTCTTC
V: TRBV14; size: .; J: TRBJ2-7; D: TRBD2; CDR3: CASSPGLAGGRSYEQYF; DNA: TGTGCCAGCAGCCCTGGACTAGCGGGGGGCCGCTCCTACGAGCAGTACTTC
V: TRBV5-6; size: .; J: TRBJ1-4; D: TRBD1; CDR3: CASSLAQGAEEKLFF; DNA: TGTGCCAGCAGCTTGGCGCAGGGGGCAGAAGAAAAACTGTTTTTT
V: TRBV6-1; size: few; J: TRBJ1-1; D: TRBD1; CDR3: CASSEAARGRTEAFF; DNA: TGTGCCAGCAGTGAAGCCGCCAGGGGGCGCACTGAAGCTTTCTTT
V: TRBV5-4; size: .; J: TRBJ2-3; D: TRBD2; CDR3: CASSFNIAGARTDTQYF; DNA: TGTGCCAGCAGCTTCAACATAGCGGGAGCGCGCACAGATACGCAGTATTTT
V: TRBV7-2; size: .; J: TRBJ2-7; D: TRBD2; CDR3: CASSLVASGSSYEQYF; DNA: TGTGCCAGCAGCTTAGTAGCTAGCGGGAGCTCCTACGAGCAGTACTTC
V: TRBV5-4; size: once; J: TRBJ2-5; D: .; CDR3: CASSRGQGQETQYF; DNA: TGTGCCAGCAGTCGAGGGCAGGGGCAAGAGACCCAGTACTTC
V: TRBV7-2; size: .; J: TRBJ1-2; D: .; CDR3: CASSLGLAQKNYGYTF; DNA: TGTGCCAGCAGCTTAGGACTGGCTCAGAAGAACTATGGCTACACCTTC
V: TRBV7-3; size: .; J: TRBJ2-3; D: .; CDR3: CASSTDGGNTQYF; DNA: TGTGCCAGCAGTACGGATGGCGGGAATACGCAGTATTTT
V: TRBV9; size: .; J: TRBJ2-1; D: TRBD1; CDR3: CASSLEGTGVMEQFF; DNA: TGTGCCAGCAGCCTCGAGGGGACAGGGGTAATGGAGCAGTTCTTC
V: TRBV5-6; size: .; J: TRBJ2-7; D: TRBD2; CDR3: CASSQKPGLAGDEQYF; DNA: TGTGCCAGCAGCCAGAAACCGGGACTAGCGGGAGACGAGCAGTACTTC
V: TRBV4-2; size: .; J: TRBJ2-1; D: TRBD2; CDR3: CASSQGRGAYNEQFF; DNA: TGTGCCAGCAGCCAAGGGCGGGGGGCCTACAATGAGCAGTTCTTC
V: TRBV7-3; size: .; J: TRBJ2-1; D: TRBD1; CDR3: CASSLSQGAYNEQFF; DNA: TGTGCCAGCAGCTTGAGCCAGGGGGCTTACAATGAGCAGTTCTTC
V: TRBV13; size: .; J: TRBJ2-4; D: .; CDR3: CASSLGTAENIQYF; DNA: TGTGCCAGCAGCTTAGGGACAGCAGAAAACATTCAGTACTTC
V: TRBV6-5; size: .; J: TRBJ1-2; D: .; CDR3: CASSRGGHYGYTF; DNA: TGTGCCAGCAGTCGGGGGGGACACTATGGCTACACCTTC
V: TRBV9; size: once; J: TRBJ2-7; D: TRBD1; CDR3: CASSARGTSYEQYF; DNA: TGTGCCAGCAGCGCCAGGGGGACCTCCTACGAGCAGTACTTC
V: TRBV7-2; size: .; J: TRBJ2-2; D: TRBD2; CDR3: CASSPALAGMNTGELFF; DNA: TGTGCCAGCAGCCCCGCGCTAGCGGGGATGAACACCGGGGAGCTGTTTTTT